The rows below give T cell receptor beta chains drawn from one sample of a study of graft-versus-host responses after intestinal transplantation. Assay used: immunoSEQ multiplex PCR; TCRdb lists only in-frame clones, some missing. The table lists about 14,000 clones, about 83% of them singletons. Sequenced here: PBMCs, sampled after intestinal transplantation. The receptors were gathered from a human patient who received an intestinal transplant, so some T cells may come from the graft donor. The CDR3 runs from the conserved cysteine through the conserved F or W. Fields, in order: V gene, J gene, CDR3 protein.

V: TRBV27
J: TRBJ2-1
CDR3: CASSLPSPNEQFF

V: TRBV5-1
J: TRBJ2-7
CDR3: CASSDRTGPTYEQYF

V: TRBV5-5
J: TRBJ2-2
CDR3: CASSLDTSGRYFGELFF

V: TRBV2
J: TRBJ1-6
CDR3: CASRRTGFSSYNSPLHF

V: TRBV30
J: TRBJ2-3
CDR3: CAWRGPGQGRFGTDTQYF

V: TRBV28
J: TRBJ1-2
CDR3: CASTVTSNYGYTF

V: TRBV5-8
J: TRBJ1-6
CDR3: CASSGWGGAYNSPLHF

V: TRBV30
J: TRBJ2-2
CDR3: CAWSVGVFSSTNTGELFF

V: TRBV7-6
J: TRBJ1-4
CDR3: CASSLRENEKLFF

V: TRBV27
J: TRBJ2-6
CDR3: CASRLTGARPGANVLTF

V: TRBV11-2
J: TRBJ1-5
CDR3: CASSLDQTRNQPQHF

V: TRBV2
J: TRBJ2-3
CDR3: CASRILAGGPDTQYF

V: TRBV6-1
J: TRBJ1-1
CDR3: CASSEDRYKAFF

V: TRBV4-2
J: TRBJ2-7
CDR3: CASSQVPGQGAGEQYF

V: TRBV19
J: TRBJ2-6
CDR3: CASRLTGYGANVLTF

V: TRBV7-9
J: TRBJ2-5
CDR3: CASSFYVGEGQETQYF

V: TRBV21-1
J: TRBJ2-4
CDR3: CASSKPAGELAKNIQYF

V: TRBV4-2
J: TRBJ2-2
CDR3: CASSPGGRTGELFF

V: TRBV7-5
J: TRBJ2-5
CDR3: CARSLRALRGPPETQYF

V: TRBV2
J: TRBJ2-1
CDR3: CASSVEQGAGNEQFF

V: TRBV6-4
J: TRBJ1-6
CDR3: CASSDGTGGSPLHF

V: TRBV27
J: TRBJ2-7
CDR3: CASSYSGREQYF

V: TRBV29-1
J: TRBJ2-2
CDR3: CSVDGGNTGELFF

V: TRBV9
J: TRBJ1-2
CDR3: CASSAPDRGGYGYTF

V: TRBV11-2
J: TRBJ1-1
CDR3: CASSLGATLNTEAFF

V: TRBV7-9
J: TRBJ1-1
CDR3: CASSYRTGADTEAFF

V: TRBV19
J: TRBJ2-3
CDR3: CASSRDRSTDTQYF